This T cell receptor (beta chain) was profiled in a study of T cell clones after liver transplantation (dated by TCRdb to between 2017 and 2020). Broadly, across the study: Samples were obtained from ITN030ST, a randomized trial in which withdrawal of immunosuppression was attempted within 2 years of liver transplantation. Blood samples were collected pre-transplant, pre-randomization before withdrawal, and post-randomization after either full withdrawal or failed withdrawal. The study cohort included 8 liver transplant recipients, of whom 3 were classified as tolerant and 5 as non-tolerant. Tolerance meant complete immunosuppression withdrawal for at least one year without liver enzymes rising beyond twice the upper limit of normal. Donor-reactive T cell clones were identified by TCRbeta sequencing after a pre-transplant mixed lymphocyte reaction and then tracked in post-transplant blood. As an antigen-independent comparator for donor-reactive sequences, third party-reactive TCRbeta sequences were also identified from pre-transplant MLRs. Subjects received no induction therapy and standard immunosuppression until randomization at 12-24 months post-transplant. Of the eight recipients, a few were HCV-positive, while the remaining recipients had been transplanted for non-autoimmune, non-viral indications. The paper's findings and limits, for the study overall: When repertoire turnover was accounted for, significantly reduced detection of donor-reactive sequences was found in 7 of 8 subjects for CD4 and in 8 of 8 subjects for CD8. Because of small, heterogeneous patient numbers and non-standardized post-transplant time points, the conclusions were only preliminary. In most of the 8 subjects, circulating donor-reactive CD4 TCRbeta sequences decreased significantly after transplant, regardless of tolerance or HCV status. Low numbers of available donor cells limited the measurable donor-reactive repertoire in a couple of subjects. Since no allograft tissue specimens were available, donor-reactive T cells may have migrated into the graft instead of being deleted. The decline in donor-reactive sequences exceeded the decline in third party-reactive sequences, suggesting partial antigen-specific deletion that was unrelated to withdrawal success.

Including the terminal cysteine and phenylalanine, the CDR3 comprises 13 residues. The CDR3 DNA has 39 bases and is translated from base 1. After removal of 4 bases from V and 6 bases from J, the junction retains 3 bases not matched to a gene. CDR1 and CDR2 (SGHVS, FQNEAQ) derive from the germline V gene. As for this clone: There is no known antigen for this receptor. Base qualities are not provided; no much larger clone lies one nucleotide away.

The sample's time point label, in plain terms: pre-transplant. Unstimulated PBMCs, after thawing, were stained for CD3, CD4 and CD8 and then FACS-sorted into CD3+CD4+ and CD3+CD8+ populations. All 8 studied subjects were randomized to withdrawal of immunosuppression. The Qiagen DNeasy Blood and Tissue Kit was used for genomic DNA isolation. Frozen genomic DNA underwent high-throughput TCRbeta CDR3 sequencing by immunoSEQ, including PCR amplification, mapping, bias correction and internal controls. On the study's bioinformatics: Only productive rearrangements were retained, and each unique TCRbeta sequence was defined by its CDR3 nucleotide sequence together with its V and J gene. For classification of a sequence as donor-reactive, at least 5-fold expansion in CFSE-low cells relative to unstimulated pre-transplant cells and a frequency of at least 0.01% were required. To ensure at least 90% detection power, minimum frequency thresholds were set for each subject based on that subject's lowest-template unstimulated sample. Repertoire turnover was measured by Jensen-Shannon divergence between the top 1000 TCRbeta sequences post- and pre-transplant. Changes in detection of donor-reactive sequences were assessed with two-sided Fisher's exact tests. Here the immuneACCESS table is served through TCRdb, limited to in-frame sequences with V and J called. Missing clones are a known gap in these copies; in checked studies unresolved V genes cover under half, and the rest lacks a known reason. Clone size and V and J calls were adopted from that table, with D and trimming inferred from the DNA. The sample table records about 99,000 clones; around 86% of these occur just once. Of the sample, 0.99% falls within the top ten clones.

This specimen consisted of CD4+ T cells from blood, obtained before liver transplant. This receptor chain uses TRBV7-8 and TRBJ2-1; 7 nucleotides in the junction match TRBD1. This receptor was identified in a human donor who received a liver transplant. The nucleotide sequence is TGTGCCAGCAGCTATCGGGACAGCAATGAGCAGTTCTTC. It translates to CASSYRDSNEQFF.